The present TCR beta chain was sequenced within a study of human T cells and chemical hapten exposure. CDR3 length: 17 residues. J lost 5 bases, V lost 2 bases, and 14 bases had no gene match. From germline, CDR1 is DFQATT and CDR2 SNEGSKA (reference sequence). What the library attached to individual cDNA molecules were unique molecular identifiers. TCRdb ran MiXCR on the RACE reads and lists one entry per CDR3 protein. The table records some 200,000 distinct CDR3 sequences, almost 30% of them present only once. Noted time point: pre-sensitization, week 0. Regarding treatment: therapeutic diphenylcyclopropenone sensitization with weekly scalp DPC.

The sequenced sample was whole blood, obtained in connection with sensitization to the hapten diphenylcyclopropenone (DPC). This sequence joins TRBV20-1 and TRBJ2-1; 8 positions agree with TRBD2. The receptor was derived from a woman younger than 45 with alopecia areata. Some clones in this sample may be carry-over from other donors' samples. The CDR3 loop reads CSARRTSSNFHHNEQFF. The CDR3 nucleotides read TGCAGTGCTAGAAGGACTAGCTCAAACTTCCATCACAATGAGCAGTTCTTC.